This is a list of T cell receptor beta chains from one sample in a study of blood T cell repertoires in COVID-19. Clones were read by immunoSEQ multiplex PCR, and TCRdb kept only the in-frame ones, dropping some. The sample includes under 300,000 clones, about 88% of them seen just once. The sample consisted of peripheral blood. The source of these receptors is a woman between 40 and 50 years old who had recovered from COVID-19. Each CDR3 is given with its conserved first and last residue. Each record gives: D gene, V gene, clone size, J gene, CDR3 DNA, CDR3 protein. A D gene is named only where the DNA matches it firmly. Clone size is shown for a subset of rows, as once, few, many or a class of expanded clone.

>NA|TRBV5-6|NA|TRBJ1-2
TGTGCCAGCAGCTTGCGTGTAGATAACTATGGCTACACCTTC
CASSLRVDNYGYTF
>TRBD1|TRBV7-9|NA|TRBJ2-3
TGTGCCGGGGACAGGGGAACAGATACGCAGTATTTT
CAGDRGTDTQYF
>NA|TRBV14|NA|TRBJ2-7
TGTGCCAGCAGCCAATACTACGAGCAGTACTTC
CASSQYYEQYF
>NA|TRBV30|NA|TRBJ1-5
TGTGCCTGGAGTGTCGGCAGGGTGGTGTTTACCAATCAGCCCCAGCATTTT
CAWSVGRVVFTNQPQHF
>NA|TRBV2|NA|TRBJ2-1
TGTGCCAGCAATATCGGGACTGGATACAATGAGCAGTTCTTC
CASNIGTGYNEQFF
>TRBD2|TRBV24-1|once|TRBJ2-1
TGTGCCACCAGTGATTTTTCGGGGGGATCCTACAATGAGCAGTTCTTC
CATSDFSGGSYNEQFF
>TRBD2|TRBV5-4|NA|TRBJ2-3
TGTGCCAGCAGCTTGGAAGGTGTGCGGGGGGGCTCAGATACGCAGTATTTT
CASSLEGVRGGSDTQYF
>NA|TRBV11-2|NA|TRBJ1-6
TGTGCCAGCAGCTATCGACAGAGCATTACGAGCTCCTATAATTCACCCCTCCACTTT
CASSYRQSITSSYNSPLHF
>TRBD1|TRBV28|NA|TRBJ1-1
TGTGCCAGCACCCCGGGACAGGGAATGGGTTTTGGCACTGAAGCTTTCTTT
CASTPGQGMGFGTEAFF
>NA|TRBV4-3|NA|TRBJ2-4
TGCGCCAGCAGCCCGCCGGGACTCCCACCTCTAGCCAAAAACATTCAGTACTTC
CASSPPGLPPLAKNIQYF
>TRBD2|TRBV29-1|NA|TRBJ2-3
TGCAGCGTTGATGGGCTGTTAGCGGGTGGAGATACGCAGTATTTT
CSVDGLLAGGDTQYF
>TRBD2|TRBV6-5|NA|TRBJ2-2
TGTGCCAGCAGTTACCCGGCGGGAGGGCCCGGGGAGCTGTTTTTT
CASSYPAGGPGELFF
>TRBD2|TRBV6-2/TRBV6-3|NA|TRBJ2-5
TGTGCCAGCAGTCGCGGGACTAGCGGGGAAGAGACCCAGTACTTC
CASSRGTSGEETQYF
>TRBD2|TRBV3-1/TRBV3-2|once|TRBJ2-3
TGTGCCAGCAGCGGACTAGCGGGAGGGACCACAGATACGCAGTATTTT
CASSGLAGGTTDTQYF
>NA|TRBV5-4|NA|TRBJ2-5
TGTGCCAGCAGCTTGGCCGCAGGGCAAGAGACCCAGTACTTC
CASSLAAGQETQYF
>TRBD2|TRBV7-6|NA|TRBJ2-1
TGTGCCAGCAGCACGCTAGCGGGAGAAGCAAATGAGCAGTTCTTC
CASSTLAGEANEQFF
>NA|TRBV30|NA|TRBJ1-2
TGTGCCTGGAGTGTCTCTAAATTCGGAGGGAACTATGGCTACACCTTC
CAWSVSKFGGNYGYTF
>NA|TRBV28|NA|TRBJ2-1
TGTGCCAGCAGCCCCAACAATGAGCAGTTCTTC
CASSPNNEQFF
>NA|TRBV27|NA|TRBJ1-2
TGTGCCAGCAGCCCTCGGGGGGGAGGGTATGGCTACACCTTC
CASSPRGGGYGYTF
>TRBD1|TRBV9|NA|TRBJ2-6
TGTGCCAGCAGCGTAAATTCGGGACAGAGATCTGGGGCCAACGTCCTGACTTTC
CASSVNSGQRSGANVLTF
>TRBD1|TRBV10-3|few|TRBJ2-1
TGTGCCATCAGGACCGGGACAGGTCAAAATGAGCAGTTCTTC
CAIRTGTGQNEQFF
>NA|TRBV18|NA|TRBJ1-6
TGTGCCAGCTCACCAAACAATAATTCACCCCTCCACTTT
CASSPNNNSPLHF
>NA|TRBV9|few|TRBJ2-1
TGTGCCAGCAGCGTGGCTTCCGTCAATGAGCAGTTCTTC
CASSVASVNEQFF
>TRBD2|TRBV6-5|NA|TRBJ2-1
TGTGCCAGCAGTCCAGGGACTAGTTTTTACAATGAGCAGTTCTTC
CASSPGTSFYNEQFF
>TRBD2|TRBV29-1|NA|TRBJ2-7
TGCAGCGTTGACCCTAGCGGGGGAGTCGGGCAGTACTTC
CSVDPSGGVGQYF
>NA|TRBV7-2|NA|TRBJ2-3
TGTGCCAGCAGCTTCGGTTGGAGTACAGATACGCAGTATTTT
CASSFGWSTDTQYF
>NA|TRBV10-3|NA|TRBJ1-1
TGTGCCATCACGGAAGACTTCACTGAAGCTTTCTTT
CAITEDFTEAFF
>NA|TRBV7-3|NA|TRBJ2-2
TGTGCCAGCAGCTCGGGGACTGCGAACACCGGGGAGCTGTTTTTT
CASSSGTANTGELFF
>TRBD2|TRBV25-1|NA|TRBJ2-1
TGTGCCAGCGGACTAGCGGGGTACAATGAGCAGTTCTTC
CASGLAGYNEQFF
>TRBD2|TRBV5-4|NA|TRBJ2-7
TGTGCCAGCAGCTTGACTAGCGGGGGTGACGAGCAGTACTTC
CASSLTSGGDEQYF
>NA|TRBV10-3|NA|TRBJ2-3
TGTGCCATCAGTGAGATCAGCGGCCCCACAGATACGCAGTATTTT
CAISEISGPTDTQYF
>NA|TRBV12-3/TRBV12-4|NA|TRBJ2-1
TGTGCCAGCAGTCCCCACCTAATCGATGAGCAGTTCTTC
CASSPHLIDEQFF
>NA|TRBV6-5|NA|TRBJ2-2
TGTGCCAGCAAGGGGCCAGGGGCCGGGGAGCTGTTTTTT
CASKGPGAGELFF